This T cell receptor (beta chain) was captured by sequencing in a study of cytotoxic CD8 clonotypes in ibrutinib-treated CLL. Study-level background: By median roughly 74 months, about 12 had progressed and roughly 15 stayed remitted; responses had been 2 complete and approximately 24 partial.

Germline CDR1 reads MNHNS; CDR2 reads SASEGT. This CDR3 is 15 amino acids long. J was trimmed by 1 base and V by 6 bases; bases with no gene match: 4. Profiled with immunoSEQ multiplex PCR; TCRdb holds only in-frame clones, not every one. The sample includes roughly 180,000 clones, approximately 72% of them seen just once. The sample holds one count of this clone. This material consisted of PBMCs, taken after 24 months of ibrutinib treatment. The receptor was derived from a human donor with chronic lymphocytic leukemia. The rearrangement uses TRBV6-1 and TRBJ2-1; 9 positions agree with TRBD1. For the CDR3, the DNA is TGTGCCAGCAGACAGGGGGCCGGGTCCTACAATGAGCAGTTCTTC. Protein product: CASRQGAGSYNEQFF.